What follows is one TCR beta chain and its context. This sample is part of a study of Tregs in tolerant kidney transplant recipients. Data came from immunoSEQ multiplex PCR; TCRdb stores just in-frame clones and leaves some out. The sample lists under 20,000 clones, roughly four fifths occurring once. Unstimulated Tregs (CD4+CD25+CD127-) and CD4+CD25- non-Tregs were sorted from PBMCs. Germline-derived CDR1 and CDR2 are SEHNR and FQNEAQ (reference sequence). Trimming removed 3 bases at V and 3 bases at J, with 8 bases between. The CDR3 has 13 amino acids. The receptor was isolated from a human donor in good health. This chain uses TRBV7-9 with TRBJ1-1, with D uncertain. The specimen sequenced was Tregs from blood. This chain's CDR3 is CASSFRQDTEAFF. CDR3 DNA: TGTGCCAGCAGCTTTCGTCAAGACACTGAAGCTTTCTTT.